The entry below gives a single T cell receptor beta chain sequence along with its context. As yet, its antigen is unknown. The CDR3 has 14 amino acids. Germline CDR1 and CDR2: SGHRS and YFSETQ. With 1 base clipped from V and 9 bases from J, the junction kept 5 bases outside the gene matches. Extracted from the samples, RNA was reverse transcribed into cDNA to serve as the sequencing template. Assay used: immunoSEQ multiplex PCR; TCRdb lists only in-frame clones, some missing. Among about 92,000 clones, about 44% were seen once, and the ten largest hold less than 20%. The source of the sample is a study of CD8+ T cells in alopecia areata. Study-level points and caveats: Scalp clonality, together with expanded CD8+ clones among the top 100, fell significantly with tofacitinib. On tofacitinib, scalp and blood still held many of the expanded lesional clones. Lesional scalp exceeded normal scalp in clonality, especially in alopecia totalis/universalis. The study found TCR sharing across patients less clear than in mice, possibly for HLA reasons.

Specified treatment: oral pan-JAK inhibitor, 5-10 mg twice daily. Here the sequenced sample was CD8+ T cells sorted from blood, taken at week 24, from a patient treated with tofacitinib. The rearrangement uses TRBV5-1 and TRBJ2-1; 9 bases match TRBD2. This TCR came from a human donor with alopecia areata. In nucleotides, the CDR3 is TGCGCCAGCAGCTTGTCTAGCGGGAACGTTGAGCAGTTCTTC. Its protein product is CASSLSSGNVEQFF.